This passage covers 25 T cell receptor beta chains from one sample sequenced in a study of cytomegalovirus exposure and HLA in healthy donors. With 60 Vbeta and 13 Jbeta primers, the PCR was carried out. Sequencing used immunoSEQ multiplex PCR; TCRdb keeps in-frame clones, though not all of them. The sample holds about 160,000 clones, roughly four fifths seen once. Material for sequencing was PBMCs. The receptors come from a man in his fifties in good health and CMV-seropositive.

J is TRBJ2-3 and V is TRBV7-6; 13 bases are shared with TRBD2. Germline CDR1 is SGHVS and CDR2 is FNYEAQ. The junction had 8 bases not matched to a gene; V was cut back by 6 bases and J by 5 bases. The CDR3 has 16 residues. CDR3 nucleotides: TGTGCCAGCAGTTCACTAGCGGGGGGGCCGAAAGATACGCAGTATTTT. Protein: CASSSLAGGPKDTQYF.

This rearrangement joins TRBV2 to TRBJ2-7; TRBD2 agrees at 10 bases. CDR1 and CDR2 (germline): SNHLY, FYNNEI. There are 14 residues in the CDR3. V trimming: 6 bases; J trimming: 2 bases; junction bases outside the gene matches: 4. The CDR3 bases are TGTGCCAGCAGGCCCACTAGCGGGACCTACGAGCAGTACTTC. Translated: CASRPTSGTYEQYF.

V and J are TRBV19 and TRBJ1-1, with TRBD1 matching 7 bases. This CDR3 spans 14 amino acids. CDR1 and CDR2 (germline): LNHDA, SQIVND (reference sequence). V shed 7 bases, J shed 5 bases, and the junction held 10 bases outside the gene matches. CDR3 amino acids: CASNERPGGTEAFF. CDR3 nucleotides: TGTGCCAGTAATGAGAGACCAGGGGGGACTGAAGCTTTCTTT.

The CDR3 protein is CASKVGVETEAFF. The CDR3 coding sequence is TGTGCCAGCAAGGTCGGGGTAGAAACTGAAGCTTTCTTT. The chain joins TRBV28 to TRBJ1-1; no clear D gene. The V end lost 7 bases, the J end lost 5 bases, and 14 bases lay between the germline ends. This CDR3 spans 13 amino acids. Germline V lookup: CDR1 MDHEN, CDR2 SYDVKM.

The CDR3 loop is CSVTPKAQEDTQYF. The CDR3 region has the DNA TGCAGCGTTACCCCCAAGGCACAGGAAGATACGCAGTATTTT. The rearrangement joins TRBV29-1 to TRBJ2-3; perhaps TRBD1 as D (5 bases). Germline CDR1 is SQVTM and CDR2 is ANQGSEA. The CDR3 covers 14 residues. The germline V and J ends were trimmed by 5 bases and 5 bases, with 17 bases remaining between them.

The chain employs TRBV5-1 and TRBJ2-3, with TRBD2 matching over 11 bases. With 0 bases clipped from V and 5 bases from J, the junction kept 5 bases outside the gene matches. The CDR3 extends over 16 amino acids. Germline assignment: CDR1 SGHRS and CDR2 YFSETQ. Here the CDR3 reads CASSLASGGFGDTQYF. The CDR3 DNA sequence: TGCGCCAGCAGCTTGGCTAGCGGGGGGTTCGGAGATACGCAGTATTTT.

The chain combines TRBV7-9 with TRBJ2-7; a weak D match, TRBD2 (7 bases). The germline V and J ends were trimmed by 7 bases and 5 bases, with 18 bases remaining between them. CDR3 size: 14 residues. The germline V gene encodes CDR1 SEHNR and CDR2 FQNEAQ (reference sequence). CDR3 sequence (DNA): TGTGCCAGCACCCTAAGTGGGGGGGCCGACGAGCAGTACTTC. Amino acids: CASTLSGGADEQYF.

The table lists this clone with a few counts. This chain joins TRBV28 and TRBJ1-5; D not resolved. Trimming took off 7 bases at V and 3 bases at J, with 10 bases between the two ends. Germline lookup yields CDR1 MDHEN and CDR2 SYDVKM. CDR3 length: 13 residues. CDR3 coding DNA: TGTGCCAGCAAGTATCAGTACAATCAGCCCCAGCATTTT. Its protein is CASKYQYNQPQHF.

V and J are TRBV30 and TRBJ1-5; 9 nucleotides agree with TRBD1. The V gene end was trimmed by 3 bases and the J gene end by 5 bases; junction bases not matched to a gene: 5. Germline loops: CDR1 GTSNPN, CDR2 SVGIG (reference sequence). The CDR3 runs 14 residues. The CDR3 reads CAWSDGQGYQPQHF. In DNA, the CDR3 is TGTGCCTGGAGCGACGGACAGGGGTATCAGCCCCAGCATTTT.

The genes are TRBV19 and TRBJ1-2; possibly TRBD1 for D (5 bases). The germline gives CDR1 LNHDA, CDR2 SQIVND (reference sequence). The germline V and J ends were trimmed by 6 bases and 3 bases, with 11 bases remaining between them. This CDR3 has 13 amino acids. The CDR3 region has the DNA TGTGCCAGTAGCGCAGGGTTATACTATGGCTACACCTTC. Its translation: CASSAGLYYGYTF.

The chain combines TRBV28 with TRBJ2-7; 7 bases fit TRBD1. V gave up 7 bases and J gave up 12 bases; unmatched junction bases: 12. Germline loops: CDR1 MDHEN, CDR2 SYDVKM. The CDR3 is 12 residues long. DNA for the CDR3: TGTGCCAGCAACACCGGGACAGTGTCTCTGTACTTC. This codes for CASNTGTVSLYF.

The V and J genes are TRBV9 and TRBJ2-1, with no clear D. CDR3 length: 13 residues. V was clipped by 4 bases and J by 0 bases, with 5 bases between them. Looked up from germline, CDR1 is SGDLS and CDR2 is YYNGEE. CDR3 amino acids: CASSPGSYNEQFF. CDR3 coding DNA: TGTGCCAGCAGCCCCGGCTCCTACAATGAGCAGTTCTTC.

In nucleotides, the CDR3 is TGTGCCAGCAGTGAGCCAGTGCAGGCAGATACGCAGTATTTT. Protein sequence: CASSEPVQADTQYF. V and J are TRBV2 and TRBJ2-3; D is unclear. CDR1 and CDR2 (germline): SNHLY, FYNNEI. The V end lost 3 bases, the J end lost 4 bases, and 11 bases lay between the germline ends. The CDR3 is 14 residues long.

The chain carries TRBV27 and TRBJ1-2; D is possibly TRBD1 (6 bases). V was cut by 8 bases and J by 2 bases, with 15 bases left in between. From germline, CDR1 is MNHEY and CDR2 SMNVEV (reference sequence). The CDR3 is made up of 14 amino acids. The CDR3 is CASGTLDRNYGYTF. In nucleotides, the CDR3 is TGTGCCAGCGGTACCTTGGACAGAAACTATGGCTACACCTTC.

The gene calls are TRBV6-1 and TRBJ2-3, with a weak D call TRBD1 (6 bases). The CDR3 is 17 amino acids. Germline loops: CDR1 MNHNS, CDR2 SASEGT. The V end lost 3 bases, the J end lost 4 bases, and 20 bases lay between the germline ends. In nucleotides, the CDR3 is TGTGCCAGCAGTGAGGATAAAGGGGGAATCGGGTCAGATACGCAGTATTTT. It encodes CASSEDKGGIGSDTQYF.

This clone was observed once. This chain links TRBV19 with TRBJ1-6; D uncertain. With 10 bases removed from V and 11 bases from J, the gap between germline ends came to 18 bases. Germline loops: CDR1 LNHDA, CDR2 SQIVND (reference sequence). The CDR3 runs 13 residues. CDR3 DNA sequence: TGTGCCACCAGCCCGGTGGGCCTTACACCCCTCCACTTT. Translated: CATSPVGLTPLHF.

The chain uses TRBV5-4 and TRBJ1-1, with D hard to call. There are 13 residues in the CDR3. The germline CDR1 and CDR2 sequences are SGHNT and YYREEE (reference sequence). With 1 base removed from V and 6 bases from J, the gap between germline ends came to 10 bases. The CDR3 region has the DNA TGTGCCAGCAGCTTGCGGGGTATGTCTGAAGCTTTCTTT. Translated, it gives CASSLRGMSEAFF.

The chain uses TRBV6-5 and TRBJ1-5; D gene unclear. Trimming pared 5 bases from V and 2 bases from J, leaving 7 bases between. The CDR3 contains 13 residues. Germline V lookup: CDR1 MNHEY, CDR2 SVGAGI. The CDR3 region has the DNA TGTGCCAGCAGTCTAGTAGGCAATCAGCCCCAGCATTTT. Protein product: CASSLVGNQPQHF.

The rearrangement joins TRBV21-1 to TRBJ2-1; whether TRBD2, the table's D call, matches the DNA was not checked. TRBV21-1 constitutes a pseudogene. The CDR3 totals 14 residues. The CDR3 sequence is CASVGLAGGNEQFF. DNA of the CDR3: TGTGCCAGCGTGGGACTAGCGGGAGGTAATGAGCAGTTCTTC.

The chain combines TRBV19 with TRBJ2-1; weak D call: TRBD2 (5 bases). V was clipped by 2 bases and J by 9 bases, with 11 bases between them. There are 13 residues in the CDR3. CDR1 is LNHDA and CDR2 is SQIVND in the germline V gene (reference sequence). The CDR3 DNA follows: TGTGCCAGTAGTATAAGAAGGGAGAGTGAGCAGTTCTTC. Translated, it gives CASSIRRESEQFF.

This clone was seen a few times. The chain recombines TRBV7-2 with TRBJ1-5; no firm D call. V shed 5 bases and J shed 4 bases, with 9 bases lying between them. The CDR3 has 13 residues. Germline CDR1 SGHTA, CDR2 FQGNSA. CDR3: CASSQNPNQPQHF. For the CDR3, the DNA is TGTGCCAGCAGCCAGAACCCGAATCAGCCCCAGCATTTT.

This clone has only one observation. This chain connects TRBV7-2 to TRBJ1-1, with 7 bases fitting TRBD1. Germline CDR1 reads SGHTA; CDR2 reads FQGNSA. With 3 bases clipped from V and 6 bases from J, the junction kept 4 bases outside the gene matches. The CDR3 spans 13 residues. CDR3 bases: TGTGCCAGCAGCTTTGGAGACAGGGCTGAAGCTTTCTTT. This encodes CASSFGDRAEAFF.

There are a few counts of this clone. The rearrangement links TRBV7-2 to TRBJ2-7; a possible D gene is TRBD2 (6 bases). Germline-derived CDR1 and CDR2 are SGHTA and FQGNSA. The CDR3 is 14 residues long. Trimming left V 6 bases short and J 2 bases short, with 14 bases between. The CDR3 sequence is CASRRAGTAYEQYF. The CDR3 nucleotides are TGTGCCAGCAGACGCGCCGGGACTGCCTACGAGCAGTACTTC.

V and J are TRBV10-3 and TRBJ2-5; 12 bases line up with TRBD1. With 5 bases clipped from V and 5 bases from J, the junction kept 18 bases outside the gene matches. In germline, CDR1 is ENHRY, CDR2 SYGVKD. The CDR3 loop spans 19 amino acids. The DNA for the CDR3 is TGTGCCATCAGTCCGGGACAGGGGGCTAGTAGCGCGAGAGGGGAGACCCAGTACTTC. Its protein is CAISPGQGASSARGETQYF.

The rearrangement links TRBV29-1 to TRBJ2-7, with 9 bases identical to TRBD2. The CDR3 contains 16 residues. After removal of 5 bases from V and 6 bases from J, the junction contained 17 bases not matched to a gene. The germline V gene encodes CDR1 SQVTM and CDR2 ANQGSEA. The CDR3 is CSVHKYGTSSWGEQYF. The DNA for the CDR3 is TGCAGCGTTCACAAATACGGGACTAGCTCGTGGGGCGAGCAGTACTTC.